The 6 T cell receptor beta chains below all came from one sample that was sequenced in a study of Ad26.COV2.S vaccination and SARS-CoV-2 variants. The repertoire was sequenced with immunoSEQ multiplex PCR; TCRdb's copy has only in-frame clones and lacks some. The sample shows more than 120,000 clones, 75% to 90% of them seen only once. The specimen comprised peripheral blood, sampled after recovery from COVID-19. These TCRs come from a human donor who had recovered from COVID-19.

J is TRBJ2-3 and V is TRBV5-1; 12 bases match TRBD2. Germline V gene lookup returns CDR1 SGHRS and CDR2 YFSETQ. Losses at the gene ends were 0 bases for V and 4 bases for J; bases not matched to a gene: 3. CDR3 length equals 16 residues. The CDR3 DNA follows: TGCGCCAGCAGCTTGGGGCTAGCGGGGGGGCCAGATACGCAGTATTTT. It translates to CASSLGLAGGPDTQYF.

V usage is TRBV20-1 and J usage is TRBJ1-1; TRBD1 might be the D (5 bases). Per germline, CDR1 DFQATT and CDR2 SNEGSKA (reference sequence). CDR3 length: 11 residues. DNA of the CDR3: TGCAGCGCCGGGGGGAACACTGAAGCTTTCTTT. Its protein product is CSAGGNTEAFF.

This clone was seen a single time. This chain joins TRBV28 and TRBJ1-2; D is undetermined. Trimming shortened V by 3 bases and J by 4 bases, and 18 bases separated the two germline ends. The CDR3 runs to 16 residues. The V gene's germline CDR1 is MDHEN and CDR2 SYDVKM. CDR3 coding DNA: TGTGCCAGCAGTTTCGGACCGGGTCGAACCGGCTATGGCTACACCTTC. Protein sequence: CASSFGPGRTGYGYTF.

Notes on this clone: Germline and junction disagree at one end, which may indicate a read error. The V call is TRBV14, the J call TRBJ1-2; TRBD1 agrees at 7 bases. The CDR3 covers 14 residues. The germline gives CDR1 SGHDN, CDR2 FVKESK. CDR3 in DNA: TGTGCCAGCAGTCAAGGCGGACAGGACATTGGCTACACCTTC. It codes for CASSQGGQDIGYTF.

V is TRBV19 and J is TRBJ2-1; D may be TRBD1 or TRBD2 (6 bases each). The germline CDR1 and CDR2 sequences are LNHDA and SQIVND (reference sequence). The CDR3 totals 14 residues. V lost 3 bases and J 6 bases, leaving 12 bases between the germline ends. This CDR3 reads CASSMGGSLNEQFF. The CDR3 DNA sequence: TGTGCCAGTAGTATGGGGGGCTCTCTCAATGAGCAGTTCTTC. Variable domain in full (rest from reference TRBV19 and TRBJ2-1): DGGITQSPKYLFRKEGQNVTLSCEQNLNHDAMYWYRQDPGQGLRLIYYSQIVNDFQKGDIAEGYSVSREKKESFPLTVTSAQKNPTAFYLCASSMGGSLNEQFFGPGTRLTVL.

The chain uses TRBV7-2 and TRBJ2-3, with D maybe TRBD2 (6 bases). Trimming left V 5 bases short and J 2 bases short, with 17 bases between. Germline V gene sequence: CDR1 SGHTA, CDR2 FQGNSA. CDR3 length: 16 residues. The CDR3 spells CASSVGTHTDTDTQYF. CDR3 DNA: TGTGCCAGCAGCGTAGGGACTCATACTGACACAGATACGCAGTATTTT.